The present entry profiles one TCR beta chain with its context. Antigen unknown. Germline loops: CDR1 SGDLS, CDR2 YYNGEE. Trimming shortened V by 0 bases and J by 0 bases, and 11 bases separated the two germline ends. CDR3 size: 16 residues. The source of the sample is a study of T cell responses to AZD1222 COVID-19 vaccine. General study points: A mostly white British donor set with more females was recruited, and clonal diversity was possibly underestimated. Baseline testing showed seropositivity in only six or seven AZD1222 recipients.

Clones were sequenced by immunoSEQ multiplex PCR, and TCRdb holds only the in-frame ones, with some missing. The sample includes approximately 120,000 clones, roughly 87% seen only once; the top ten take over 4%. The V gene is TRBV9, the J gene TRBJ2-3, with D perhaps TRBD1 (5 bases). This clonotype originated in an adult in good health. The material sequenced was peripheral blood, taken on day 0 of AZD1222 vaccination. The CDR3 DNA reads as TGTGCCAGCAGCGTAGGAATGGGGCTTAGCACAGATACGCAGTATTTT. It is translated as CASSVGMGLSTDTQYF. Full variable domain (outside the CDR3, taken from reference TRBV9 and TRBJ2-3): DSGVTQTPKHLITATGQRVTLRCSPRSGDLSVYWYQQSLDQGLQFLIQYYNGEERAKGNILERFSAQQFPDLHSELNLSSLELGDSALYFCASSVGMGLSTDTQYFGPGTRLTVL.